Listed below are T cell receptor beta chains from one sample, sequenced in a study of T-cell reconstitution after alpha-beta-depleted transplantation in children. TCRdb reanalysed the PCR reads using MiXCR and keeps one entry per CDR3 protein. The table includes about 980,000 distinct CDR3 sequences, about 31% detected once. Sequenced material: PBMCs, mostly from graft donor cells, taken 360 days after TCRalphabeta/CD19-depleted stem cell transplant. The receptors derive from a boy under two years old who had a stem cell transplant for SCID, so the T cells may come from the graft donor. Each CDR3 is given with its conserved first and last residue. A D gene is named only where the DNA matches it firmly. Not every row has a clone size; where given, it reads once, few, many or a size class.

D gene,V gene,clone size,J gene,CDR3 length,CDR3 protein,CDR3 DNA
TRBD1,TRBV11-2,few,TRBJ2-3,15,CASSSDRGLGDTQYF,TGTGCCAGCAGCTCGGACAGGGGGCTTGGAGATACGCAGTATTTT
-,TRBV7-9,-,TRBJ2-7,13,CASSRRDAYEQYF,TGTGCCAGCAGCCGCAGGGATGCCTACGAGCAGTACTTC
-,TRBV3-1,-,TRBJ2-1,15,CASSQVQDPYNEQFF,TGTGCCAGCAGCCAAGTCCAGGATCCCTACAATGAGCAGTTCTTC
TRBD2,TRBV7-2,many,TRBJ2-7,12,CASSSLAEEQYF,TGTGCCAGCAGCTCCCTAGCGGAGGAGCAGTACTTC
TRBD2,TRBV6-1,-,TRBJ2-2,15,CASSIAGANTGELFF,TGTGCCAGCAGCATCGCGGGAGCCAACACCGGGGAGCTGTTTTTT
TRBD2,TRBV4-3,-,TRBJ2-2,19,CASSQGGLAGGLETGELFF,TGCGCCAGCAGCCAAGGCGGGCTAGCGGGGGGGCTGGAAACCGGGGAGCTGTTTTTT
-,TRBV10-2,-,TRBJ1-1,12,CASTRGRAEAFF,TGCGCCAGCACGCGCGGCCGGGCTGAAGCTTTCTTT
TRBD2,TRBV29-1,-,TRBJ2-1,15,CSVELAGGYYNEQFF,TGCAGCGTTGAACTAGCGGGGGGTTACTACAATGAGCAGTTCTTC
-,TRBV7-9,few,TRBJ1-6,15,CASSLSGSINSPLHF,TGTGCCAGCAGCCTCTCAGGGAGTATTAATTCACCCCTCCACTTT
-,TRBV4-2,-,TRBJ2-7,13,CASSPILSYEQYF,TGTGCCAGCAGCCCGATTCTCTCCTACGAGCAGTACTTC
TRBD1,TRBV5-1,-,TRBJ2-7,15,CASRQLRQGASEQYF,TGCGCCAGCCGACAACTCAGACAGGGGGCTAGTGAGCAGTACTTC
-,TRBV20-1,few,TRBJ1-4,14,CSARDGTAYEKLFF,TGCAGTGCTAGAGATGGTACCGCGTATGAAAAACTGTTTTTT
-,TRBV7-6,few,TRBJ2-6,17,CASSFGDSYSGANVLTF,TGTGCCAGCAGCTTCGGGGATTCTTACTCTGGGGCCAACGTCCTGACTTTC
-,TRBV29-1,few,TRBJ1-1,13,CSVQTGKNTEAFF,TGCAGCGTTCAGACTGGCAAGAACACTGAAGCTTTCTTT
TRBD2,TRBV11-2,few,TRBJ2-7,16,CASSSRLLAGGLEQYF,TGTGCCAGCAGCTCAAGGCTACTAGCGGGGGGGCTTGAGCAGTACTTC
-,TRBV4-2,-,TRBJ2-3,17,CASSPAWAGAFTDTQYF,TGTGCCAGCAGCCCCGCCTGGGCGGGGGCCTTCACAGATACGCAGTATTTT
TRBD1,TRBV12-3/TRBV12-4,-,TRBJ2-7,19,CASSLTGTGEGPTGYEQYF,TGTGCCAGCAGTCTTACCGGGACAGGGGAAGGCCCAACAGGCTACGAGCAGTACTTC
-,TRBV5-1,-,TRBJ1-6,14,CASSFQGSGSPLHF,TGCGCCAGCAGCTTCCAGGGTTCAGGATCACCCCTCCACTTT
TRBD2,TRBV13,-,TRBJ2-5,16,CASSSLTSGTQETQYF,TGTGCCAGCAGCTCCCTGACTAGCGGGACCCAAGAGACCCAGTACTTC
TRBD1,TRBV12-3/TRBV12-4,-,TRBJ2-1,13,CASSPDRVGEQFF,TGTGCCAGCAGTCCGGACAGGGTGGGTGAGCAGTTCTTC
-,TRBV29-1,few,TRBJ2-2,14,CSVTGGMWTGELFF,TGCAGCGTGACGGGGGGCATGTGGACCGGGGAGCTGTTTTTT
-,TRBV5-1,-,TRBJ2-5,14,CASSLEANGETQYF,TGCGCCAGCAGCTTGGAGGCTAACGGAGAGACCCAGTACTTC
-,TRBV20-1,-,TRBJ1-6,16,CSARTGAGSENSPLHF,TGCAGTGCTAGAACCGGGGCCGGTAGCGAGAATTCACCCCTCCACTTT
-,TRBV12-3/TRBV12-4,many,TRBJ2-3,12,CASSFGRDTQYF,TGTGCCAGCAGTTTTGGTCGTGATACGCAGTATTTT
-,TRBV5-1,-,TRBJ2-2,14,CASSLEAFTGELFF,TGCGCCAGCAGCTTGGAAGCATTCACCGGGGAGCTGTTTTTT
-,TRBV12-3/TRBV12-4,-,TRBJ1-2,13,CASSHGPMGGYTF,TGTGCCAGCAGCCACGGTCCTATGGGAGGCTACACCTTC
-,TRBV18,few,TRBJ2-7,14,CASSPRDLAYEQYF,TGTGCCAGCTCACCGAGGGACCTGGCGTACGAGCAGTACTTC
-,TRBV20-1,-,TRBJ2-1,15,CSAASRLPSINEQFF,TGCAGTGCAGCTTCCCGACTTCCCTCTATCAATGAGCAGTTCTTC
-,TRBV28,many,TRBJ2-5,14,CASSPPVGKETQYF,TGTGCCAGCAGTCCCCCTGTTGGGAAAGAGACCCAGTACTTC
-,TRBV4-1,few,TRBJ2-3,15,CASSHPPSFTDTQYF,TGCGCCAGCAGCCATCCACCTAGTTTCACAGATACGCAGTATTTT
-,TRBV6-5,-,TRBJ2-2,14,CASSYDLNTGELFF,TGTGCCAGCAGTTATGACCTGAACACCGGGGAGCTGTTTTTT
TRBD2,TRBV4-3,few,TRBJ2-7,17,CASSQGLGRGTIYEQYF,TGCGCCAGCAGCCAAGGCTTGGGGCGGGGGACGATCTACGAGCAGTACTTC
-,TRBV4-1,few,TRBJ2-6,14,CASSVPTGANVLTF,TGCGCCAGCTCCGTCCCAACTGGGGCCAACGTCCTGACTTTC
TRBD1,TRBV29-1,-,TRBJ2-4,12,CSVGQGGDIQYF,TGCAGCGTAGGACAGGGGGGAGACATTCAGTACTTC
-,TRBV12-3/TRBV12-4,-,TRBJ1-2,14,CASSYLPGGAGYTF,TGTGCCAGCAGTTACCTCCCGGGCGGGGCTGGCTACACCTTC
-,TRBV6-2/TRBV6-3,-,TRBJ2-7,13,CASSYDGLSEQYF,TGTGCCAGCAGTTACGATGGGTTAAGCGAGCAGTACTTC
-,TRBV11-1,-,TRBJ2-3,16,CASSWAGGFGTDTQYF,TGTGCCAGCAGCTGGGCCGGCGGGTTCGGCACAGATACGCAGTATTTT
TRBD2,TRBV20-1,-,TRBJ2-1,14,CSAPSGGLYNEQFF,TGCAGTGCCCCTAGCGGGGGGCTCTACAATGAGCAGTTCTTC
-,TRBV5-6,-,TRBJ1-5,14,CASSFRGPNQPQHF,TGTGCCAGCAGCTTCCGTGGCCCGAATCAGCCCCAGCATTTT
-,TRBV20-1,few,TRBJ2-3,15,CSARDGVASTDTQYF,TGCAGTGCTAGAGATGGAGTGGCTAGCACAGATACGCAGTATTTT
TRBD1,TRBV29-1,-,TRBJ2-1,13,CSVGTGAYNEQFF,TGCAGCGTTGGAACAGGGGCCTACAATGAGCAGTTCTTC
-,TRBV12-3/TRBV12-4,few,TRBJ2-1,14,CASSLVGRYNEQFF,TGTGCCAGCAGTTTAGTAGGGCGATACAATGAGCAGTTCTTC